This entry concerns a single T cell receptor beta chain. This entry comes from a study of blood T cell repertoires in COVID-19. Whole-study context: Nucleic acid was either cDNA or gDNA, and it came from T cells, B-cell-depleted T cells, or PBMCs.

Assay: immunoSEQ multiplex PCR; the TCRdb copy retains only in-frame clones and omits some. The sample consists of approximately 190,000 clones, 70% to 85% of them appearing once. Sequencing was carried out using PBMCs or T cells enriched from blood (not recorded which). The origin of this receptor is a woman aged 60-75 years with acute COVID-19.

The CDR3 here is CASSPEPDNEQFF. The CDR3 DNA reads TGTGCCAGCAGCCCCGAACCGGACAATGAGCAGTTCTTC. The chain has TRBV5-4 and TRBJ2-1; D unclear. V was clipped by 4 bases and J by 5 bases, with 10 bases between them. There are 13 residues in the CDR3. Germline V lookup: CDR1 SGHNT, CDR2 YYREEE (reference sequence).